This record concerns one TCR beta chain sequence. Antigen unknown. Assay: immunoSEQ multiplex PCR; the TCRdb copy retains only in-frame clones and omits some. The data show about 50,000 clones, about two thirds seen once. The data derive from a study of PD-1 blockade in classical Hodgkin lymphoma. Study-wide points: Exclusion was the outcome for patients who began nivolumab under 1 year after ASCT.

Germline lookup yields CDR1 MDHEN and CDR2 SYDVKM. The junction had 6 bases not matched to a gene; V was cut back by 4 bases and J by 4 bases. The CDR3 totals 14 residues. No patient escaped relapse after autologous stem cell transplantation, and brentuximab vedotin exposure varied. This TCR was recovered from a human donor with classical Hodgkin lymphoma. J is TRBJ2-7 and V is TRBV28; TRBD1 matches 8 bases. Sample: peripheral blood mononuclear cells (PBMCs), taken before the second cycle of nivolumab. This chain's CDR3 is CASSSQGGPYEQYF. The CDR3 DNA is TGTGCCAGCAGTTCACAGGGGGGCCCTTACGAGCAGTACTTC.